The sequence of this TCR beta chain was determined in a study of T cell responses to AZD1222 COVID-19 vaccine. Study information: Researchers grouped second doses given at about 4 or about 12 weeks into one pool. Study results and limitations: Donors were chiefly white British, with a greater number of females, and clonal diversity was perhaps underestimated. Scientists sampled the repertoires only once the peak T cell response had passed.

Turning to this clone: Antigen unknown.

Assay used: immunoSEQ multiplex PCR; TCRdb lists only in-frame clones, some missing. The data contain some 120,000 clones, about 90% of them singletons. This TCR came from an adult in good health. The sample in question was peripheral blood, obtained on day 0 of AZD1222 vaccination.

CDR3 loop: CASSTPGGTSEQETQYF. The CDR3 coding sequence is TGTGCCAGTAGTACCCCCGGGGGGACTAGCGAACAAGAGACCCAGTACTTC. The chain combines TRBV19 with TRBJ2-5, with 10 bases identical to TRBD2. The CDR3 is made up of 17 amino acids. Trimming cost V 4 bases and J 2 bases; bases outside gene matches: 10. Per the germline V gene, CDR1 is LNHDA and CDR2 is SQIVND (reference sequence).